This T cell receptor (beta chain) was sequenced during a study of STAT3 mutations in large granular lymphocyte leukemia. Study in general: Roughly half of the longitudinally sequenced T-LGLL patients carried detectable canonical activating STAT3 mutations. Study outcomes and limitations: Treatment regimens differed across patients between samplings. Every T-cell large granular lymphocyte leukemia patient had at least one immunodominant TCR beta clonotype.

Germline-derived CDR1 and CDR2 are SQVTM and ANQGSEA. There are 16 residues in the CDR3. Trimming shortened V by 3 bases and J by 3 bases, and 19 bases separated the two germline ends. This table comes from immunoSEQ multiplex PCR, and its TCRdb copy is limited to in-frame clones, with some not included. The repertoire consists of 30,000 to 45,000 clones, with roughly 90% occurring once and the leading ten covering 0.35% to 0.5%. As to this clone: Its target is unknown.

The chain combines TRBV29-1 with TRBJ2-3, with D perhaps TRBD2 (6 bases). Input material: PBMCs. The clonotype comes from a human donor with T large granular lymphocyte leukemia. Some clones in this sample may be carry-over from other donors' samples. The CDR3: CSVETEGGVRTDTQYF. The CDR3 coding sequence is TGCAGCGTTGAGACCGAGGGCGGGGTCCGGACAGATACGCAGTATTTT.